Below, 5 T cell receptor beta chains from the same sample are listed, as sequenced in a study of cytomegalovirus exposure and HLA in healthy donors. Clones were read by immunoSEQ multiplex PCR, and TCRdb kept only the in-frame ones, dropping some. Altogether 110,000 or so clones are present, around 89% being singletons, with the ten largest covering around 1.9%. Sequencing input: PBMCs. The receptors were gathered from a man aged 18-30 years in good health and CMV-seronegative.

The chain uses TRBV11-2 and TRBJ2-7; D uncertain. Germline CDR1 and CDR2: SGHAT and FQNNGV. The CDR3 has 12 amino acids. Trimming left V 1 base short and J 6 bases short, with 7 bases between. The DNA of the CDR3 is TGTGCCAGCAGCTTAGGTTCAATCGAGCAGTACTTC. Its protein product is CASSLGSIEQYF.

This clone was seen more than once but under ten times. The J gene is TRBJ1-2, the V gene TRBV11-3, with D unclear. V lost 2 bases and J 8 bases, leaving 15 bases between the germline ends. The CDR3 covers 14 residues. Looked up from germline, CDR1 is SGHNT and CDR2 is YENEEA. DNA of the CDR3: TGTGCCAGCAGCTTACCCGGCGACCTGGGCGGCTACACCTTC. Residues: CASSLPGDLGGYTF.

This chain links TRBV5-4 with TRBJ2-7; 9 positions match TRBD2. The CDR3 covers 17 residues. V was clipped by 3 bases and J by 5 bases; unmatched bases: 15. Germline CDR1 and CDR2: SGHNT and YYREEE (reference sequence). The CDR3 region has the DNA TGTGCCAGCAGCTCCGGAGGACTCGCGGGGGGGCTCGACGAGCAGTACTTC. Translated, it gives CASSSGGLAGGLDEQYF.

The J gene is TRBJ2-6, the V gene TRBV30; D call uncertain. Per the germline V gene, CDR1 is GTSNPN and CDR2 is SVGIG (reference sequence). The V and J ends lost 5 bases and 0 bases respectively, with 11 bases between them. The CDR3 runs to 15 residues. CDR3: CAWGGGVSGANVLTF. CDR3 in DNA: TGTGCCTGGGGCGGCGGTGTCTCTGGGGCCAACGTCCTGACTTTC.

CDR3 coding DNA: TGTGCCAGCAGTTTATCCGGGGGGCTCAGGGAGCAGTACTTC. Its translation is CASSLSGGLREQYF. The V and J genes are TRBV27 and TRBJ2-7; D perhaps matches TRBD2 (7 bases). CDR3 length: 14 amino acids. V lost 0 bases and J lost 7, with 13 bases in between. Per germline, CDR1 MNHEY and CDR2 SMNVEV (reference sequence).